This TCR beta chain was retrieved from a study of blood T cell repertoires in COVID-19. CDR1 and CDR2 (germline): LNHNV, YYDKDF (reference sequence). Trimming cost V 1 base and J 14 bases; bases outside gene matches: 9. The CDR3 loop spans 13 amino acids. Assay: immunoSEQ multiplex PCR; the TCRdb copy retains only in-frame clones and omits some. The data contain around 19,000 clones, roughly 86% of them seen just once; the ten biggest clones take up roughly 8.3%. The rearrangement links TRBV15 to TRBJ1-2; the match to TRBD1 covers 8 bases. Material for sequencing was peripheral blood. The sequence was obtained from a human donor in a cohort sampled during active COVID-19. The donor label of this sample is uncertain. DNA for the CDR3: TGTGCCACCAGCAGAGTTGGAGACAGGGGTTATACCTTC. Translated: CATSRVGDRGYTF.